Shown below are 23 T cell receptor beta chains from a single sample sequenced in a study of control samples from healthy donors and cancer patients. The method was immunoSEQ multiplex PCR; TCRdb's version includes in-frame clones alone and lacks a portion of them. The sample has about 120,000 clones; approximately 89% are singletons. The specimen sequenced was blood. The receptor source for this set is a middle-aged man in good health.

The chain joins TRBV30 to TRBJ1-5; no reliable D call. CDR3 length equals 14 residues. CDR1 and CDR2 from the germline V gene are GTSNPN and SVGIG (reference sequence). V shed 1 base and J shed 0 bases, with 7 bases lying between them. DNA for the CDR3: TGTGCCTGGAGTGAAACCTATAGCAATCAGCCCCAGCATTTT. As protein: CAWSETYSNQPQHF.

The gene calls are TRBV5-1 and TRBJ2-3; 11 bases align to TRBD2. The germline V gene has CDR1 SGHRS and CDR2 YFSETQ. The CDR3 contains 14 residues. Trimming removed 3 bases from V and 5 bases from J; junction bases left unmatched: 2. This CDR3 reads CASSSTSGEDTQYF. CDR3 DNA: TGCGCCAGCAGCTCGACTAGCGGGGAAGATACGCAGTATTTT. The full variable domain, with the rest looked up from reference TRBV5-1 and TRBJ2-3, is KAGVTQTPRYLIKTRGQQVTLSCSPISGHRSVSWYQQTPGQGLQFLFEYFSETQRNKGNFPGRFSGRQFSNSRSEMNVSTLELGDSALYLCASSSTSGEDTQYFGPGTRLTVL.

The chain couples TRBV7-2 to TRBJ1-2; D might be TRBD1 (5 bases). CDR1 is SGHTA and CDR2 is FQGNSA in the germline V gene. CDR3 length: 12 residues. The V and J ends lost 3 bases and 8 bases respectively, with 10 bases between them. The CDR3 region has the DNA TGTGCCAGCAGCTTTAGAGGGGAAGGCTACACCTTC. Its protein product is CASSFRGEGYTF.

The chain uses TRBV19 and TRBJ1-4, with D uncertain. In germline, CDR1 is LNHDA, CDR2 SQIVND (reference sequence). There are 16 residues in the CDR3. The V and J ends lost 7 bases and 1 base respectively, with 16 bases between them. Here the CDR3 reads CASTPGVGKTNEKLFF. The CDR3 DNA follows: TGTGCCAGTACCCCAGGCGTCGGCAAAACTAATGAAAAACTGTTTTTT.

The V gene is TRBV30, the J gene TRBJ1-3, with D unresolved. V was clipped by 5 bases and J by 0 bases, with 14 bases between them. Germline CDR1 and CDR2: GTSNPN and SVGIG (reference sequence). The CDR3 is 15 amino acids. The DNA for the CDR3 is TGTGCCTGGTCAACCCGGAGGTACTCTGGAAACACCATATATTTT. Its protein is CAWSTRRYSGNTIYF.

The V and J genes are TRBV30 and TRBJ2-5; TRBD2 is a possible D gene (5 bases). The CDR3 is 13 amino acids. Trimming stripped 5 bases from V and 2 bases from J, with 12 bases between. Germline CDR1 reads GTSNPN; CDR2 reads SVGIG (reference sequence). CDR3 in amino acids: CAWEGGRQETQYF. The CDR3, as DNA: TGTGCCTGGGAGGGTGGGCGACAAGAGACCCAGTACTTC.

The chain employs TRBV6-5 and TRBJ1-2; D not resolved. V lost 0 bases and J 4 bases, leaving 9 bases between the germline ends. Per the germline V gene, CDR1 is MNHEY and CDR2 is SVGAGI. This CDR3 region has 14 residues. The CDR3 spells CASSYSRAAYGYTF. As DNA, the CDR3 is TGTGCCAGCAGTTACTCGAGGGCTGCCTATGGCTACACCTTC.

The rearrangement joins TRBV27 to TRBJ1-2; D might be TRBD1 (5 bases). Trimming pared 4 bases from V and 4 bases from J, leaving 16 bases between. Germline CDR1 and CDR2: MNHEY and SMNVEV (reference sequence). The CDR3 has 15 residues. The CDR3 is CASSSLPPGGYGYTF. CDR3 nucleotide sequence: TGTGCCAGCAGTTCACTCCCCCCGGGGGGCTATGGCTACACCTTC.

The V and J genes are TRBV3-1 (or the pseudogene TRBV3-2) and TRBJ1-1, with D maybe TRBD1 (6 bases). The CDR3 has 15 amino acids. V gave up 4 bases and J gave up 7 bases, with 19 bases separating them. Germline V gives CDR1 LGHDT, CDR2 YNNKEL (reference sequence). CDR3 protein: CASSPPGKGGIEAFF. CDR3 coding DNA: TGTGCCAGCAGCCCACCGGGGAAGGGGGGGATTGAAGCTTTCTTT.

The J gene is TRBJ2-7, the V gene TRBV18; the match to TRBD1 covers 9 bases. The ends lost 3 bases at V and 4 bases at J; junction bases unmatched: 4. The germline V gene encodes CDR1 KGHSH and CDR2 LQKENI. The CDR3 runs 14 residues. In DNA, the CDR3 is TGTGCCAGCTCACCCTACGGACAGGGGTACGAGCAGTACTTC. Translated, it gives CASSPYGQGYEQYF. The whole variable domain, filled in from reference TRBV18 and TRBJ2-7, reads NAGVMQNPRHLVRRRGQEARLRCSPMKGHSHVYWYRQLPEEGLKFMVYLQKENIIDESGMPKERFSAEFPKEGPSILRIQQVVRGDSAAYFCASSPYGQGYEQYFGPGTRLTVT.

The V and J genes are TRBV3-1 (or the pseudogene TRBV3-2) and TRBJ1-1; D is ambiguous. V gave up 4 bases and J gave up 1 base, with 19 bases separating them. CDR1 is LGHDT, CDR2 YNNKEL, per germline (reference sequence). The CDR3 runs 17 residues. CDR3 sequence (DNA): TGTGCCAGCAGCCGACTCTTGGCCAGGACGGGGAACACTGAAGCTTTCTTT. Translating gives CASSRLLARTGNTEAFF.

V is TRBV9 and J is TRBJ1-4, with D unclear. The CDR3 is 14 residues long. The V and J ends lost 3 bases and 0 bases respectively, with 6 bases between them. Germline CDR1 and CDR2: SGDLS and YYNGEE. CDR3: CASSANPTNEKLFF. CDR3 nucleotide sequence: TGTGCCAGCAGCGCCAACCCAACTAATGAAAAACTGTTTTTT.

The chain has TRBV3-1 (or the pseudogene TRBV3-2) and TRBJ1-1; no definite D call. The V end lost 2 bases, the J end lost 6 bases, and 10 bases lay between the germline ends. Germline-derived CDR1 and CDR2 are LGHDT and YNNKEL (reference sequence). CDR3 length equals 13 residues. Here the CDR3 reads CASSQFRGSEAFF. The CDR3 nucleotides are TGTGCCAGCAGCCAATTTAGAGGCTCTGAAGCTTTCTTT.

The rearrangement links TRBV27 to TRBJ1-2, with 7 bases lining up with TRBD1. V lost 5 bases to trimming and J lost 7 bases; unmatched junction nucleotides: 10. The CDR3 consists of 14 residues. Germline V CDR1 and CDR2: MNHEY, SMNVEV (reference sequence). CDR3 region: CASSTRQGPSGYTF. CDR3 sequence (DNA): TGTGCCAGCAGTACGCGACAGGGTCCCTCTGGCTACACCTTC.

The rearrangement joins TRBV19 to TRBJ1-6; a weak D match, TRBD1 (5 bases). Germline V gene sequence: CDR1 LNHDA, CDR2 SQIVND (reference sequence). Deletions cut 6 bases from V and 8 bases from J, with 14 bases between. The CDR3 sequence is 14 residues long. CDR3 region: CASRLRRDHSPLHF. The CDR3 coding sequence is TGTGCCAGTAGGTTACGGAGGGACCATTCACCCCTCCACTTT. Looking up the rest from reference TRBV19 and TRBJ1-6 gives the full variable domain: DGGITQSPKYLFRKEGQNVTLSCEQNLNHDAMYWYRQDPGQGLRLIYYSQIVNDFQKGDIAEGYSVSREKKESFPLTVTSAQKNPTAFYLCASRLRRDHSPLHFGNGTRLTVT.

The V call is TRBV7-2, the J call TRBJ1-2; 7 positions agree with TRBD1. V lost 1 base to trimming and J lost 7 bases; unmatched junction nucleotides: 12. Germline V gives CDR1 SGHTA, CDR2 FQGNSA. This CDR3 contains 16 residues. The CDR3 region is CASSLVWDSGQSGYTF. CDR3 coding DNA: TGTGCCAGCAGCTTAGTTTGGGACAGCGGTCAGTCTGGCTACACCTTC. Variable domain in full (rest from reference TRBV7-2 and TRBJ1-2): GAGVSQSPSNKVTEKGKDVELRCDPISGHTALYWYRQSLGQGLEFLIYFQGNSAPDKSGLPSDRFSAERTGGSVSTLTIQRTQQEDSAVYLCASSLVWDSGQSGYTFGSGTRLTVV.

This sequence joins TRBV6-5 and TRBJ1-4, with D maybe TRBD1 (6 bases). CDR1 is MNHEY and CDR2 is SVGAGI in the germline V gene. This CDR3 spans 14 amino acids. Trimming cost V 4 bases and J 5 bases, with 11 bases left between them. CDR3 region: CASSSWDKNEKLFF. DNA of the CDR3: TGTGCCAGCAGTTCTTGGGACAAAAATGAAAAACTGTTTTTT.

The CDR3 coding sequence is TGCGCCAGCAGTGAGTCTATCAGCCGAACAAACACTGAAGCTTTCTTT. As protein: CASSESISRTNTEAFF. The genes are TRBV10-1 and TRBJ1-1; no clear D gene. V lost 0 bases to trimming and J lost 2 bases, with 13 bases between them. Germline lookup yields CDR1 WNHNN and CDR2 SYGVQD (reference sequence). CDR3 length: 16 amino acids.

The rearrangement joins TRBV9 to TRBJ2-1; 14 nucleotides align to TRBD2. There are 17 residues in the CDR3. Germline-derived CDR1 and CDR2 are SGDLS and YYNGEE. Trimming took 4 bases from V and 4 from J; bases not matched to a gene: 7. In DNA, the CDR3 is TGTGCCAGCAGCCCACTGACTAGCGGGGGGGCATACAATGAGCAGTTCTTC. Amino acids: CASSPLTSGGAYNEQFF.

This chain links TRBV5-1 with TRBJ1-1; the D gene is possibly TRBD1 (5 bases). The germline V gene has CDR1 SGHRS and CDR2 YFSETQ. The CDR3 sequence is 15 residues long. V gave up 0 bases and J gave up 1 base, with 10 bases separating them. The CDR3 sequence: CASSLDPGGNTEAFF. The CDR3 DNA follows: TGCGCCAGCAGCTTGGATCCGGGGGGGAACACTGAAGCTTTCTTT.

The V gene is TRBV11-2, the J gene TRBJ1-2; possible D gene TRBD1, 5 bases. Per the germline V gene, CDR1 is SGHAT and CDR2 is FQNNGV. V was pared by 3 bases and J by 8 bases, with 10 bases between. CDR3 size: 12 residues. CDR3 in amino acids: CASSFGGLGYTF. The CDR3 DNA follows: TGTGCCAGCAGCTTCGGGGGTTTGGGCTACACCTTC.

This clone was observed once. The CDR3 is CASSHKGDSNQPQHF. The CDR3 DNA sequence: TGTGCCAGCAGCCACAAGGGAGATAGCAATCAGCCCCAGCATTTT. The genes are TRBV5-6 and TRBJ1-5; no clear D. CDR1 is SGHDT, CDR2 YYEEEE, per germline. This CDR3 has 15 residues. V lost 4 bases to trimming and J lost 0 bases, with 11 bases between them.

This chain connects TRBV7-2 to TRBJ2-1, with D tentatively TRBD1 (6 bases). The CDR3 runs 13 residues. Germline CDR1 SGHTA, CDR2 FQGNSA. V lost 5 bases, J lost 10 bases, and 15 bases lay in between. CDR3 coding DNA: TGTGCCAGCAGCGAACGGGACATCCGAGAGCAGTTCTTC. Its protein is CASSERDIREQFF.